Below, 26 T cell receptor beta chains from the same sample are listed, as sequenced in a study of Ad26.COV2.S vaccination and SARS-CoV-2 variants. The method was immunoSEQ multiplex PCR; TCRdb's version includes in-frame clones alone and lacks a portion of them. The sample lists some 320,000 clones; 86% were seen once. Treatment defined: 15 to 20 received Ad26.COV2.S at low or high dose, single or two shots; 5 received placebo; per-sample allocation not given. Samples came from day 63 after the first vaccine or placebo injection. Source: peripheral blood, taken in a trial of Ad26.COV2.S vaccine versus placebo. Source of these receptors: a person aged 18-65 years who received the Ad26.COV2.S COVID-19 vaccine or a placebo.

This clone was found once. This chain joins TRBV6-5 and TRBJ2-7, with 7 positions matching TRBD2. Germline assignment: CDR1 MNHEY and CDR2 SVGAGI. This CDR3 has 15 amino acids. Trimming at V came to 7 bases and at J to 7 bases, leaving 16 bases not matched to a gene. The CDR3: CASIPRTHGGGEQYF. In DNA form, the CDR3 reads TGTGCCAGCATCCCCCGGACGCATGGGGGGGGTGAGCAGTACTTC.

The chain uses TRBV13 and TRBJ1-2; D is possibly TRBD1 (5 bases). The CDR3 contains 14 residues. Germline loops: CDR1 PRHDT, CDR2 FYEKMQ (reference sequence). Trimming took 3 bases from V and 6 from J, leaving 14 bases between them. The CDR3 DNA reads as TGTGCCAGCAGCTTGGGGGGAGGGGTCGATGGCTACACCTTC. It codes for CASSLGGGVDGYTF. Variable domain in full (rest from reference TRBV13 and TRBJ1-2): AAGVIQSPRHLIKEKRETATLKCYPIPRHDTVYWYQQGPGQDPQFLISFYEKMQSDKGSIPDRFSAQQFSDYHSELNMSSLELGDSALYFCASSLGGGVDGYTFGSGTRLTVV.

J is TRBJ1-5 and V is TRBV23-1; no clear D. TRBV23-1 is an open reading frame, and its role is uncertain. The V and J ends lost 3 bases and 7 bases respectively, with 7 bases between them. There are 12 residues in the CDR3. The CDR3 DNA is TGCGCCAGCAGTCAGGTGGCCCAGCCCCAGCATTTT. This encodes CASSQVAQPQHF.

The rearrangement uses TRBV4-3 and TRBJ1-3; 8 nucleotides match TRBD1. V was pared by 3 bases and J by 1 base, with 17 bases of the junction left unmatched. CDR1 is LGHNA, CDR2 YSLEER, per germline. The CDR3 consists of 20 residues. Here the CDR3 DNA reads TGCGCCAGCAGCCAGGATGGCCCCCACAGGGGGTGGGTGTCTGGAAACACCATATATTTT. Residues: CASSQDGPHRGWVSGNTIYF.

The gene calls are TRBV11-2 and TRBJ2-7; 9 positions match TRBD1. Germline CDR1 SGHAT, CDR2 FQNNGV. The length of the CDR3 is 18 residues. V shed 0 bases, J shed 0 bases, and the junction held 9 bases outside the gene matches. The CDR3 DNA sequence: TGTGCCAGCAGCTTAGACATCCGGGGACAGGGATTCTCCTACGAGCAGTACTTC. Residues: CASSLDIRGQGFSYEQYF.

This chain joins TRBV3-1 (or the pseudogene TRBV3-2) and TRBJ2-2, with TRBD2 matching 8 bases. Germline V CDR1 and CDR2: LGHDT, YNNKEL (reference sequence). V shed 4 bases and J 7 bases; nucleotides not matched to a gene: 8. The CDR3 covers 15 residues. The CDR3 loop is CASSPLGLVGGELFF. The CDR3 DNA is TGTGCCAGCAGCCCGCTGGGACTAGTTGGCGGGGAGCTGTTTTTT.

This clone was recorded only once. This chain connects TRBV9 to TRBJ1-1, with 7 bases identical to TRBD1. Germline-derived CDR1 and CDR2 are SGDLS and YYNGEE. The CDR3 contains 13 residues. V shed 2 bases, J shed 4 bases, and the junction held 2 bases outside the gene matches. For the CDR3, the DNA is TGTGCCAGCAGCGTCTACAGGGGCACTGAAGCTTTCTTT. Amino acid sequence: CASSVYRGTEAFF. The full variable domain, in which reference TRBV9 and TRBJ1-1 provide the parts outside the CDR3, is DSGVTQTPKHLITATGQRVTLRCSPRSGDLSVYWYQQSLDQGLQFLIQYYNGEERAKGNILERFSAQQFPDLHSELNLSSLELGDSALYFCASSVYRGTEAFFGQGTRLTVV.

The J gene is TRBJ1-2, the V gene TRBV7-9; weak D call: TRBD1 (5 bases). V lost 3 bases, J lost 8 bases, and 7 bases lay in between. The germline CDR1 and CDR2 sequences are SEHNR and FQNEAQ (reference sequence). The CDR3 is 11 amino acids. The CDR3 sequence: CASSFQGGYTF. The CDR3 bases are TGTGCCAGCAGCTTTCAGGGCGGCTACACCTTC.

This chain uses TRBV4-2 with TRBJ1-2, with a possible D match to TRBD1 (6 bases). Trimming took off 2 bases at V and 6 bases at J, with 13 bases between the two ends. The germline V gene has CDR1 LGHNA and CDR2 YNFKEQ. The CDR3 contains 14 residues. This CDR3 is CASSQLQGIHGYTF. CDR3 DNA sequence: TGTGCCAGCAGCCAACTACAGGGTATTCATGGCTACACCTTC.

The J gene is TRBJ2-1, the V gene TRBV7-7; tentatively, D is TRBD1 (6 bases). Trimming stripped 1 base from V and 6 bases from J, with 16 bases between. Germline CDR1 reads SSHAT; CDR2 reads FNYEAQ (reference sequence). CDR3 length equals 16 residues. The chain's CDR3 is CASSLGGLGGSNEQFF. As DNA, the CDR3 is TGTGCCAGCAGCTTAGGGGGGCTTGGGGGTAGCAATGAGCAGTTCTTC.

The chain links TRBV6-5 to TRBJ1-3; D gene unclear. The CDR3 is 15 amino acids. The V end lost 2 bases, the J end lost 0 bases, and 8 bases lay between the germline ends. The germline gives CDR1 MNHEY, CDR2 SVGAGI. CDR3 nucleotides: TGTGCCAGCAGTTACGGGTACCACTCTGGAAACACCATATATTTT. Protein: CASSYGYHSGNTIYF.

This clone was detected a few times. This chain connects TRBV6-4 to TRBJ2-1; 7 positions agree with TRBD2. Looked up from germline, CDR1 is MRHNA and CDR2 is SNTAGT. Trimming took 4 bases from V and 6 from J; bases not matched to a gene: 9. The CDR3 runs to 15 residues. This CDR3 reads CASSVGLAAVNEQFF. DNA of the CDR3: TGTGCCAGCAGTGTAGGGCTAGCGGCGGTCAATGAGCAGTTCTTC.

The CDR3 protein is CASSPLYGGVVGGYTF. The CDR3 DNA reads as TGTGCCAGCAGCCCGTTGTACGGGGGGGTAGTCGGTGGCTACACCTTC. This chain connects TRBV9 to TRBJ1-2; tentative D call: TRBD1 (5 bases). The V gene lost 4 bases and the J gene lost 7 bases, with 23 bases spanning the gap. The CDR3 extends over 16 amino acids. The germline gives CDR1 SGDLS, CDR2 YYNGEE.

The V gene is TRBV5-1, the J gene TRBJ1-2; 9 bases agree with TRBD1. Germline V gene lookup returns CDR1 SGHRS and CDR2 YFSETQ. After removal of 4 bases from V and 6 bases from J, the junction contained 7 bases not matched to a gene. The CDR3 contains 14 residues. CDR3 DNA sequence: TGCGCCAGCAGCGGAGGACAGGGGTACGATGGCTACACCTTC. It encodes CASSGGQGYDGYTF.

This clone was recorded once. The rearrangement joins TRBV7-2 to TRBJ1-5; D is ambiguous. Germline V gene lookup returns CDR1 SGHTA and CDR2 FQGNSA. Trimming cost V 1 base and J 3 bases, with 10 bases left between them. This CDR3 spans 15 amino acids. The DNA of the CDR3 is TGTGCCAGCAGCTTAGTAGGGCAGAACAATCAGCCCCAGCATTTT. Protein product: CASSLVGQNNQPQHF.

This rearrangement joins TRBV15 to TRBJ2-7, with 11 bases matching TRBD2. The ends lost 5 bases at V and 2 bases at J; junction bases unmatched: 5. The germline CDR1 and CDR2 sequences are LNHNV and YYDKDF (reference sequence). The CDR3 loop spans 15 amino acids. The CDR3 sequence is CATSLTSGGPYEQYF. The CDR3 DNA reads TGTGCCACCAGCCTAACTAGCGGGGGACCCTACGAGCAGTACTTC.

This chain uses TRBV19 with TRBJ1-4, with TRBD1 matching 7 bases. Germline V gene lookup returns CDR1 LNHDA and CDR2 SQIVND (reference sequence). J lost 6 bases, V lost 4 bases, and 11 bases had no gene match. This CDR3 has 16 residues. CDR3 residues: CASSTRTGSVYEKLFF. CDR3 nucleotide sequence: TGTGCCAGTAGTACCCGGACAGGAAGTGTGTATGAAAAACTGTTTTTT.

The rearrangement links TRBV12-3 or TRBV12-4 to TRBJ1-2; no reliable D call. CDR3 size: 11 residues. The ends were cut back, 2 bases at V and 10 bases at J, with 8 bases in the middle. CDR3 sequence: CASSLNGLYTF. CDR3 bases: TGTGCCAGCAGTTTAAACGGGCTCTACACCTTC.

The J gene is TRBJ2-5, the V gene TRBV5-1, with 12 bases aligning to TRBD2. Germline V gives CDR1 SGHRS, CDR2 YFSETQ. The CDR3 is 16 residues long. V dropped 4 bases and J dropped 7; count of bases not matched to a gene: 11. CDR3 sequence: CASSEPTSGGVATQYF. The CDR3 coding sequence is TGCGCCAGCAGCGAACCGACTAGCGGGGGTGTCGCGACCCAGTACTTC.

The J gene is TRBJ1-2, the V gene TRBV15; D not resolved. The germline gives CDR1 LNHNV, CDR2 YYDKDF (reference sequence). The CDR3 runs 16 residues. The ends were cut back, 1 base at V and 4 bases at J, with 16 bases in the middle. In DNA, the CDR3 is TGTGCCACCAGCAGAGGGTCGCAGAGGTCCCTCTATGGCTACACCTTC. As protein: CATSRGSQRSLYGYTF. The full variable domain, rest sourced from reference TRBV15 and TRBJ1-2, is DAMVIQNPRYQVTQFGKPVTLSCSQTLNHNVMYWYQQKSSQAPKLLFHYYDKDFNNEADTPDNFQSRRPNTSFCFLDIRSPGLGDTAMYLCATSRGSQRSLYGYTFGSGTRLTVV.

The chain employs TRBV5-1 and TRBJ2-5; D possibly corresponds to TRBD1 (6 bases). The CDR3 extends over 22 amino acids. Germline assignment: CDR1 SGHRS and CDR2 YFSETQ. V lost 0 bases, J lost 4 bases, and 34 bases lay in between. CDR3 bases: TGCGCCAGCAGCTTGGGGGTTACGATCCCCGCTAGGACAGCCCTAGGTATAGAGACCCAGTACTTC. Residues: CASSLGVTIPARTALGIETQYF.

This clone was seen ten or more times. No DNA is shown, since the ends of the CDR3 on it are uncertain; the CDR3 is the one TCRdb lists. J is TRBJ1-2 and V is TRBV7-9. Germline V gene data show CDR1 as SEHNR and CDR2 as FQNEAQ (reference sequence). The CDR3 length equals 13 residues, ends included. The CDR3 protein is CASSLRDFRGYTF.

V and J are TRBV25-1 and TRBJ1-1; 12 nucleotides match TRBD1. The trim removed 8 bases at V and 7 bases at J, leaving 8 bases unmatched. This CDR3 is built from 14 residues. Germline CDR1 is MGHDK and CDR2 is SYGVNS. CDR3 loop: CASGPGQGAVEAFF. The CDR3 coding sequence is TGTGCCAGCGGTCCGGGACAGGGGGCTGTTGAAGCTTTCTTT. Full variable domain (rest looked up from reference TRBV25-1 and TRBJ1-1): EADIYQTPRYLVIGTGKKITLECSQTMGHDKMYWYQQDPGMELHLIHYSYGVNSTEKGDLSSESTVSRIRTEHFPLTLESARPSHTSQYLCASGPGQGAVEAFFGQGTRLTVV.

The rearrangement links TRBV7-2 to TRBJ1-2, with 11 bases matching TRBD1. Per the germline V gene, CDR1 is SGHTA and CDR2 is FQGNSA. Trimming took 0 bases from V and 8 from J; bases not matched to a gene: 17. This CDR3 comprises 19 residues. The CDR3, as DNA: TGTGCCAGCAGCTTAGCGGGGACCGGGACAGGGGGAATGAGGGCCGGCTACACCTTC. Encoded protein: CASSLAGTGTGGMRAGYTF.

This clone has a single count. The gene calls are TRBV7-3 and TRBJ2-5; 7 bases align to TRBD2. CDR3 size: 14 residues. The V segment lost 4 bases and the J segment 7 bases; nucleotides outside the gene matches: 9. The germline CDR1 and CDR2 sequences are SGHTA and FQGTGA. CDR3 bases: TGTGCCAGCAGCTCCACTAGCGCCCCCGGGACCCAGTACTTC. This translates into CASSSTSAPGTQYF. The full variable domain, in which reference TRBV7-3 and TRBJ2-5 provide the parts outside the CDR3, is GAGVSQTPSNKVTEKGKYVELRCDPISGHTALYWYRQSLGQGPEFLIYFQGTGAADDSGLPNDRFFAVRPEGSVSTLKIQRTERGDSAVYLCASSSTSAPGTQYFGPGTRLLVL.

The rearrangement joins TRBV10-3 to TRBJ2-5; possible D gene TRBD1, 6 bases. V lost 4 bases and J 3 bases, leaving 15 bases between the germline ends. Germline loops: CDR1 ENHRY, CDR2 SYGVKD. This CDR3 has 15 residues. The CDR3 nucleotides are TGTGCCATCAGTGGGCCACAGGGTAGGGAAGAGACCCAGTACTTC. Translating gives CAISGPQGREETQYF.